The T cell receptor (beta chain) under discussion was sequenced for a study of blood T cells in healthy people across ages. Whole-study findings and limits: More naive CD4+ cells and higher diversity were found in long-lived than in aged donors.

A second about 7 to 12 cycle PCR used barcoded and J-beta primers. Each of the cDNA molecules was tagged by a template-switch adaptor with 12 random nucleotides. TCRdb fed the 5' RACE reads into MiXCR, producing one record per CDR3 protein. The repertoire holds 1,800,000 or so distinct CDR3 sequences, about two fifths seen once, with more than 20% in the top ten. The CDR3 is 15 amino acids. The ends lost 1 base at V and 6 bases at J; junction bases unmatched: 3. Notes on this clonotype: Its antigen is undetermined.

Donors were systemically healthy Caucasian individuals from Russia aged about 6 to 95 years. The receptor was isolated from a human donor in good health. Material: blood. The chain couples TRBV12-3 or TRBV12-4 to TRBJ2-1; 10 bases line up with TRBD2. Written as DNA, the CDR3 is TGTGCCAGCAGTTTAGAAGCGGGGGGGACCAATGAGCAGTTCTTC. Its protein product is CASSLEAGGTNEQFF.